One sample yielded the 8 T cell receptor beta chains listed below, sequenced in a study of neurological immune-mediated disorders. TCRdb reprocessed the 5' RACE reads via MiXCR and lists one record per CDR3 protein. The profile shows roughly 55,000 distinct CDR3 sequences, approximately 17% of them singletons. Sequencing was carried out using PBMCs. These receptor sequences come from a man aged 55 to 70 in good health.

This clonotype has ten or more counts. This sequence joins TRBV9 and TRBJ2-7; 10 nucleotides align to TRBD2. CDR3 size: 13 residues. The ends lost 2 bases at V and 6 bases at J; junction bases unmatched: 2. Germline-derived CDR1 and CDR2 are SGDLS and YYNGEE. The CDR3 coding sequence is TGTGCCAGCAGCGTGGGACTAGCGCGCGAGCAGTACTTC. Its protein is CASSVGLAREQYF.

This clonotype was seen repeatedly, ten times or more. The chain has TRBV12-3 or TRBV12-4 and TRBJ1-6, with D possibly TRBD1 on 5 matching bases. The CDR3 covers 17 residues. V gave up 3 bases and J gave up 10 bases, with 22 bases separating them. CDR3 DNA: TGTGCCAGCAGTTTCGACGGGGCAAGTTCAGGGAAATCACCCCTCCACTTT. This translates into CASSFDGASSGKSPLHF.

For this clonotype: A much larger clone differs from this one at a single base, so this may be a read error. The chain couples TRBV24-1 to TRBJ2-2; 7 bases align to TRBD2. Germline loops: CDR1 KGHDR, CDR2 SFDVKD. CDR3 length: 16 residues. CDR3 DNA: TGTTCCACCAGTGATTTGGGGGGGACGAACACCGGGGAGCTGTTTTTT. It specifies CSTSDLGGTNTGELFF.

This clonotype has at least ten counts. The CDR3 loop is CSASFRGAQYF. The CDR3 DNA is TGCAGTGCTTCTTTTCGGGGGGCCCAGTACTTC. The chain is built from TRBV20-1 and TRBJ2-5; TRBD2 matches 7 bases. This CDR3 region has 11 residues. Germline CDR1 reads DFQATT; CDR2 reads SNEGSKA (reference sequence). V shed 5 bases and J 9 bases; nucleotides not matched to a gene: 6.

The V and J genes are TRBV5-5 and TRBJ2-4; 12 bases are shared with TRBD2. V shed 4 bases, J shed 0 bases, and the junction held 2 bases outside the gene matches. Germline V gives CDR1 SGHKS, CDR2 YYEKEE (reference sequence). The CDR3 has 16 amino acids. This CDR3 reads CASSTTSGGAKNIQYF. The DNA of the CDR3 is TGTGCCAGCAGCACGACTAGCGGGGGAGCCAAAAACATTCAGTACTTC.

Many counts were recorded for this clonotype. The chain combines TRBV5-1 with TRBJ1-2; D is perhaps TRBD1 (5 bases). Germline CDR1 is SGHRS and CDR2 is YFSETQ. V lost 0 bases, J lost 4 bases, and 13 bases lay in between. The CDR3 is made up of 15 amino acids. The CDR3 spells CASSLEQGTLYGYTF. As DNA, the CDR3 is TGCGCCAGCAGCTTGGAGCAGGGAACCCTCTATGGCTACACCTTC.

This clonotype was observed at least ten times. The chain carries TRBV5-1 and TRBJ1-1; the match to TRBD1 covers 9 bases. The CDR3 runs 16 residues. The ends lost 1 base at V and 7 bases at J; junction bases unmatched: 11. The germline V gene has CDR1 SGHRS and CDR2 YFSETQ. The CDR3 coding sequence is TGCGCCAGCAGCTTGTCCAGAGGACAGGGGAGCGGTGAAGCTTTCTTT. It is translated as CASSLSRGQGSGEAFF.

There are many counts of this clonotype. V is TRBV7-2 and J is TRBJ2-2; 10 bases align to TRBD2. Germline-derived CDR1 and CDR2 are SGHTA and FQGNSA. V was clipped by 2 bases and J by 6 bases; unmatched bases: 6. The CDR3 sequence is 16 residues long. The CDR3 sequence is CASSLSSGRVSGELFF. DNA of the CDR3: TGTGCCAGCAGCTTATCTAGCGGGAGAGTATCCGGGGAGCTGTTTTTT.